This T cell receptor beta chain was profiled in a study of graft-versus-host responses after intestinal transplantation. Study details: Every transplant recipient was induced with anti-thymocyte globulin, then maintained on tacrolimus and steroids for roughly 3 years.

Regarding the study as a whole: Early post-transplant HvG declines tracked with peak circulating GvH clone levels. Allografts carried high graft-versus-host to host-versus-graft clonal ratios in patients having graft-donor T cell macrochimerism. Recipient bone marrow held GvH clones, some seen earlier in ileum or blood.

The repertoire was sequenced with immunoSEQ multiplex PCR; TCRdb's copy has only in-frame clones and lacks some. Counted here are roughly 100,000 clones, more than 75% occurring once; the ten biggest clones make up approximately 0.97%. About this clone itself: What it binds is unknown.

The sequencing here drew on unstimulated CD4+ T cells sorted from spleen or lymph node cells, taken before intestinal transplant. This clonotype was obtained from a human donor who received an intestinal transplant.

The CDR3 nucleotides read TGTGCCAGCAGTCTGACGGTCTATAATTCACCCCTCCACTTT. Amino acid sequence: CASSLTVYNSPLHF. The V call is TRBV5-6, the J call TRBJ1-6; D is unclear. This CDR3 region has 14 residues. The V end was cut by 5 bases, the J end by 3 bases, with 9 bases between. Germline loops: CDR1 SGHDT, CDR2 YYEEEE.